The table lists the clone carrying this TCR beta chain with a few counts. Its specificity is unknown. The length of the CDR3 is 17 residues. The use of a sample-barcoded 5' primer and a J-beta primer mix characterized a second PCR of 7 to 11 cycles. A template-switch adaptor that had 12 random nucleotides put a tag on each cDNA molecule. TCRdb called the 5' RACE reads again in MiXCR, with one record for every CDR3 protein. Of hundreds of thousands of distinct CDR3 sequences in the sample, about 28% are singletons; the top ten hold 17%. The data are from a study of blood T cells in healthy people across ages. General study findings and limits: Per million T cells, TCR beta diversity dropped roughly linearly as age increased.

The clonotype comes from a woman of 80 years or more in good health. This rearrangement joins TRBV12-3 or TRBV12-4 to TRBJ2-1; 9 bases align to TRBD2. Gene TRBJ2-7 matches the end of the DNA better, so the J call may be wrong. Material for sequencing was blood. The CDR3 spells CASSSSPGLAAYNEQYF. The DNA of the CDR3 is TGTGCCAGCAGTTCGAGCCCGGGACTAGCAGCCTACAATGAGCAGTACTTC.